This T cell receptor (beta chain) was documented in a study of tumor-infiltrating lymphocytes in oesophageal squamous cell carcinoma. Using its own MiXCR run on the PCR reads, TCRdb lists one record per CDR3 protein. Of 15,000 to 20,000 distinct CDR3 sequences in the sample, roughly 45% were seen once. The CDR3 runs to 13 residues. J was trimmed by 5 bases and V by 4 bases; bases with no gene match: 4. The V gene's germline CDR1 is SGHTA and CDR2 FQGNSA. The rearrangement links TRBV7-2 to TRBJ2-7; TRBD2 aligns across 8 bases. The TCR originated in a female donor with esophageal squamous cell carcinoma. Sequenced input: blood. The CDR3 here is CASSSGSGNEQYF. The CDR3, as DNA: TGTGCCAGCAGCTCGGGTAGCGGGAACGAGCAGTACTTC.